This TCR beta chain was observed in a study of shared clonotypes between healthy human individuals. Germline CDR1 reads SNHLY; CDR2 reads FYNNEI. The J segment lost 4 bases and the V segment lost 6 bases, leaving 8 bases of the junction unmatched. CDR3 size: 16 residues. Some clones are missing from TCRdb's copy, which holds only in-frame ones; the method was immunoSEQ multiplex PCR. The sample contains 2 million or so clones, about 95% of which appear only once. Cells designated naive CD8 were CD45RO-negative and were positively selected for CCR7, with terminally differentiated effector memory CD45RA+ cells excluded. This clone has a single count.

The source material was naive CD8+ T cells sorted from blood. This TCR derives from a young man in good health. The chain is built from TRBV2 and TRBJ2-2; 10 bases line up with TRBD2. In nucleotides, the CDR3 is TGTGCCAGCAGCCGTCTAGCGGGAGATCCCACCGGGGAGCTGTTTTTT. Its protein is CASSRLAGDPTGELFF.